What follows describes a single T cell receptor beta chain. Its target is not known. This sample was taken from a study of cytomegalovirus exposure and HLA in healthy donors. On the study more broadly: According to later analysis, the same platform produced the 120 or so validation and over 600 first-cohort repertoires.

Only in-frame clones appear in the TCRdb table, and some are missing; sequencing was by immunoSEQ multiplex PCR. The sample lists fewer than 200,000 clones; about 85% were seen once. Overall study results and limits: For cytomegalovirus status, the classifier reportedly gave diagnoses with high specificity and sensitivity. Subsequent analysis of the 110 or so validation repertoires found a tendency for first-cohort TCR clusters to co-occur. Approximately 160 TCR beta chains were listed as cytomegalovirus-associated.

V was clipped by 2 bases and J by 2 bases, with 10 bases between them. The length of the CDR3 is 16 residues. Germline lookup yields CDR1 SEHNR and CDR2 FQNEAQ (reference sequence). The sequenced material came from PBMCs. The TCR sequence derives from a man younger than 35 in good health and CMV-seropositive. This chain joins TRBV7-9 and TRBJ2-6; TRBD1 is a possible D gene (6 bases). CDR3 protein: CASSLWGQAGANVLTF. DNA for the CDR3: TGTGCCAGCAGCTTATGGGGACAAGCTGGGGCCAACGTCCTGACTTTC.